The 18 T cell receptor beta chains listed next were all sequenced from one sample in a study of patients and donors after allogeneic stem cell transplantation. Using its own MiXCR run on the RT-PCR reads, TCRdb lists one record per CDR3 protein. The sample lists under 200,000 distinct CDR3 sequences, 25% to 35% occurring once. Specimen: blood, either unsorted or a sorted T cell fraction (not recorded which). The source of these receptors is a human donor who was either an allogeneic HSCT recipient or a stem cell or donor lymphocyte infusion donor (not recorded which). It is not recorded whose cells these are; they may come from a transplant donor.

The chain is built from TRBV5-1 and TRBJ1-4, with D tentatively TRBD1 (5 bases). Trimming took off 2 bases at V and 0 bases at J, with 11 bases between the two ends. The CDR3 length is 16 residues. Germline V CDR1 and CDR2: SGHRS, YFSETQ. The CDR3 protein is CASSLPRTSTNEKLFF. DNA for the CDR3: TGCGCCAGCAGCTTACCCCGGACATCAACTAATGAAAAACTGTTTTTT.

This clonotype was recorded once. V and J are TRBV6-2 or TRBV6-3 and TRBJ2-7, with 8 positions matching TRBD1. The J segment lost 0 bases and the V segment lost 4 bases, leaving 2 bases of the junction unmatched. The CDR3 is 14 amino acids. The V gene's germline CDR1 is MNHEY and CDR2 SVGEGT. The CDR3 coding sequence is TGTGCCAGCAGTTCCCAGGGGGCCTCCTACGAGCAGTACTTC. Protein product: CASSSQGASYEQYF.

J is TRBJ2-7 and V is TRBV27; D unresolved. Trimming removed 6 bases from V and 2 bases from J, with 14 bases in between. Germline lookup yields CDR1 MNHEY and CDR2 SMNVEV (reference sequence). The CDR3 spans 14 residues. The chain's CDR3 is CASRKPGTTYEQYF. CDR3 bases: TGTGCCAGCAGGAAACCGGGCACCACCTACGAGCAGTACTTC.

Only a few counts were recorded for this clonotype. This rearrangement joins TRBV4-3 to TRBJ2-1, with D perhaps TRBD2 (5 bases). V was trimmed by 0 bases and J by 10 bases, leaving 10 bases between them. Germline CDR1 LGHNA, CDR2 YSLEER. This CDR3 spans 13 amino acids. The CDR3 is CASSQDTDYEQFF. Written as DNA, the CDR3 is TGCGCCAGCAGCCAAGATACTGACTACGAGCAGTTCTTC.

V gene TRBV29-1 combines with J gene TRBJ2-6; D uncertain. Trimming took off 0 bases at V and 3 bases at J, with 15 bases between the two ends. Germline V gives CDR1 SQVTM, CDR2 ANQGSEA. There are 17 residues in the CDR3. CDR3 residues: CSVEDWDPNYGANVLTF. CDR3 DNA sequence: TGCAGCGTTGAAGATTGGGATCCAAATTATGGGGCCAACGTCCTGACTTTC.

This clonotype has more than one count but fewer than ten. V is TRBV30 and J is TRBJ2-2; D is ambiguous. The CDR3 is 13 residues long. V was clipped by 8 bases and J by 7 bases, with 17 bases between them. Germline loops: CDR1 GTSNPN, CDR2 SVGIG (reference sequence). CDR3 DNA: TGTGCCGCTAACTCTGGGAAAGTCGGGGAGCTGTTTTTT. This gives the protein CAANSGKVGELFF.

Only a few counts were recorded for this clonotype. This rearrangement joins TRBV6-2 or TRBV6-3 to TRBJ1-5; D is undetermined. V lost 0 bases, J lost 3 bases, and 6 bases lay in between. CDR1 and CDR2 from the germline V gene are MNHEY and SVGEGT. The CDR3 is 14 amino acids. The CDR3 nucleotides are TGTGCCAGCAGTTACTCACAGATCAATCAGCCCCAGCATTTT. Its protein is CASSYSQINQPQHF.

This clonotype was seen many times. The V call is TRBV6-5, the J call TRBJ1-6; 11 nucleotides line up with TRBD1. Trimming took 2 bases from V and 9 from J; bases not matched to a gene: 0. Per germline, CDR1 MNHEY and CDR2 SVGAGI. The CDR3 consists of 14 residues. The CDR3 reads CASSYGQGASPLHF. The CDR3 bases are TGTGCCAGCAGTTACGGACAGGGGGCTTCACCCCTCCACTTT.

The chain employs TRBV7-8 and TRBJ1-1; 8 nucleotides match TRBD1. CDR3 length: 13 residues. J was trimmed by 4 bases and V by 7 bases; bases with no gene match: 5. Germline V gene sequence: CDR1 SGHVS, CDR2 FQNEAQ. Here the CDR3 reads CASTAGGFTEAFF. The CDR3, as DNA: TGTGCCAGCACCGCAGGGGGCTTCACTGAAGCTTTCTTT.

The chain is built from TRBV5-6 and TRBJ2-7, with D hard to call. Germline assignment: CDR1 SGHDT and CDR2 YYEEEE. V lost 0 bases to trimming and J lost 1 base, with 8 bases between them. There are 14 residues in the CDR3. The CDR3 sequence: CASSLGSSSYEQYF. CDR3 nucleotide sequence: TGTGCCAGCAGCTTGGGTTCTTCTTCCTACGAGCAGTACTTC.

This clonotype was observed a few times. The DNA for the CDR3 is TGTGCCAGCACCCTTGGGAGCGGAACCTACAATGAGCAGTTCTTC. Its protein product is CASTLGSGTYNEQFF. The chain combines TRBV27 with TRBJ2-1; the D gene is possibly TRBD2 (5 bases). From germline, CDR1 is MNHEY and CDR2 SMNVEV (reference sequence). The germline V and J ends were trimmed by 7 bases and 2 bases, with 15 bases remaining between them. This CDR3 has 15 amino acids.

The chain is built from TRBV29-1 and TRBJ2-7; the match to TRBD2 covers 7 bases. V trimming: 4 bases; J trimming: 1 base; junction bases outside the gene matches: 1. Germline CDR1 and CDR2: SQVTM and ANQGSEA. The CDR3 length is 12 residues. DNA of the CDR3: TGCAGCGTTGTAGCGGGTTCCTACGAGCAGTACTTC. This encodes CSVVAGSYEQYF.

The sample holds many counts of this clonotype. As DNA, the CDR3 is TGCAGTGCAACGCGGGGATTTAGCAATCAGCCCCAGCATTTT. Amino acids: CSATRGFSNQPQHF. J is TRBJ1-5 and V is TRBV20-1; D unresolved. V lost 6 bases and J lost 0, with 12 bases in between. In germline, CDR1 is DFQATT, CDR2 SNEGSKA (reference sequence). The CDR3 has 14 residues.

This clonotype has just a few counts. The chain couples TRBV27 to TRBJ2-7; D unresolved. The germline V gene encodes CDR1 MNHEY and CDR2 SMNVEV (reference sequence). The CDR3 has 13 residues. Trimming took off 4 bases at V and 5 bases at J, with 12 bases between the two ends. The CDR3: CASSSYSQDEQYF. DNA of the CDR3: TGTGCCAGCAGTTCTTACTCTCAGGACGAGCAGTACTTC.

This clonotype was counted at least ten times. This rearrangement joins TRBV6-4 to TRBJ1-5; a weak D match, TRBD1 (6 bases). This CDR3 has 12 amino acids. V lost 11 bases and J lost 3, with 11 bases in between. Looked up from germline, CDR1 is MRHNA and CDR2 is SNTAGT. This CDR3 is CAGRTVNQPQHF. Here the CDR3 DNA reads TGTGCCGGACGGACAGTCAATCAGCCCCAGCATTTT.

This chain's CDR3 is CASSLAPSVVNEQFF. CDR3 nucleotides: TGTGCCAGCAGCTTAGCTCCTAGCGTCGTCAATGAGCAGTTCTTC. This chain links TRBV11-2 with TRBJ2-1; possibly TRBD2 for D (6 bases). Germline assignment: CDR1 SGHAT and CDR2 FQNNGV. This CDR3 comprises 15 residues. V lost 1 base and J 6 bases, leaving 13 bases between the germline ends.

This chain joins TRBV20-1 and TRBJ2-7; 16 bases agree with TRBD2. The germline gives CDR1 DFQATT, CDR2 SNEGSKA (reference sequence). J was trimmed by 5 bases and V by 5 bases; bases with no gene match: 9. The CDR3 extends over 16 amino acids. The CDR3 here is CSALGLAGGPLDEQYF. DNA of the CDR3: TGCAGTGCTCTGGGACTAGCGGGAGGGCCCTTGGACGAGCAGTACTTC.

This rearrangement joins TRBV6-6 to TRBJ2-3, with 7 bases identical to TRBD2. This CDR3 contains 15 residues. Germline CDR1 is MNHNY and CDR2 is SVGAGI (reference sequence). CDR3 loop: CAIKSGAGLSDTQYF. The CDR3 nucleotides are TGTGCAATAAAATCCGGAGCGGGATTATCAGATACGCAGTATTTT.